A single sample is the source of the 28 T cell receptor beta chains below, sequenced in a study of a mutant IDH1 vaccine in newly diagnosed glioma. For these TCRs, the target antigens are not known. Produced via immunoSEQ multiplex PCR; TCRdb's table is partial and in-frame only. The sample has tens of thousands of clones; 90% to 95% are singletons. Described time point: week 5, during vaccination. Each vaccine dose was 300 ug of mutant IDH1 20-mer peptide, with topical imiquimod. This specimen consisted of PBMCs, obtained from a glioma patient whose treatment included an IDH1 peptide vaccine. The receptor set was obtained from a woman aged 45-65 years with glioma.

The chain couples TRBV18 to TRBJ2-2, with 8 bases that match TRBD2. CDR1 KGHSH and CDR2 LQKENI come from the germline V gene. This CDR3 spans 16 amino acids. Trimming removed 5 bases from V and 4 bases from J; junction bases left unmatched: 9. CDR3 bases: TGTGCCAGCTCAGACGGGGAACTAGCGGCCACCGGGGAGCTGTTTTTT. Protein sequence: CASSDGELAATGELFF.

V is TRBV27 and J is TRBJ2-1; TRBD1 matches at 10 bases. The CDR3 has 15 residues. Trimming at V came to 7 bases and at J to 7 bases, leaving 10 bases not matched to a gene. Germline loops: CDR1 MNHEY, CDR2 SMNVEV (reference sequence). The CDR3 sequence is CASTDPGQGRNEQFF. The CDR3, as DNA: TGTGCCAGCACCGACCCGGGACAGGGGAGAAATGAGCAGTTCTTC.

The chain joins TRBV7-6 to TRBJ2-7; 7 nucleotides agree with TRBD1. CDR3 size: 17 residues. The V segment lost 1 base and the J segment 6 bases; nucleotides outside the gene matches: 15. Germline-derived CDR1 and CDR2 are SGHVS and FNYEAQ. DNA of the CDR3: TGTGCCAGCAGCTTAGTCGGACAGGTGGGCAGGGGTGGCGAGCAGTACTTC. Its translation: CASSLVGQVGRGGEQYF.

This rearrangement joins TRBV4-2 to TRBJ2-7; 7 bases are a match to TRBD2. The junction had 12 bases not matched to a gene; V was cut back by 0 bases and J by 4 bases. This CDR3 comprises 17 residues. Germline assignment: CDR1 LGHNA and CDR2 YNFKEQ. As DNA, the CDR3 is TGTGCCAGCAGCCAAGATCCAATGGGCGGGAGTCCTTACGAGCAGTACTTC. Its protein product is CASSQDPMGGSPYEQYF.

V gene TRBV28 combines with J gene TRBJ2-7, with 8 nucleotides matching TRBD2. The CDR3 is 13 residues long. Germline trimming cut 7 bases from V and 3 bases from J; bases unmatched to any gene: 5. Germline assignment: CDR1 MDHEN and CDR2 SYDVKM. The CDR3 DNA sequence: TGTGCCAGCAACGGGGGGGCCGGCTACGAGCAGTACTTC. This translates into CASNGGAGYEQYF.

This clone has only one observation. The chain uses TRBV5-1 and TRBJ2-2, with 8 bases aligning to TRBD1. The CDR3 is made up of 16 amino acids. CDR1 and CDR2 from the germline V gene are SGHRS and YFSETQ. The trim removed 3 bases at V and 1 base at J, leaving 5 bases unmatched. The CDR3 sequence is CASSSRTGKNTGELFF. The CDR3 DNA sequence: TGCGCCAGCAGCTCACGGACAGGGAAGAACACCGGGGAGCTGTTTTTT.

The gene calls are TRBV5-1 and TRBJ2-5; D remains unclear. This CDR3 spans 13 amino acids. V lost 5 bases to trimming and J lost 8 bases, with 16 bases between them. Germline-derived CDR1 and CDR2 are SGHRS and YFSETQ. The CDR3 sequence is CASRPPEADTQYF. In DNA, the CDR3 is TGCGCCAGCAGGCCCCCGGAAGCTGATACCCAGTACTTC. Full variable domain (missing parts from reference TRBV5-1 and TRBJ2-5): KAGVTQTPRYLIKTRGQQVTLSCSPISGHRSVSWYQQTPGQGLQFLFEYFSETQRNKGNFPGRFSGRQFSNSRSEMNVSTLELGDSALYLCASRPPEADTQYFGPGTRLLVL.

This clone was counted once. The chain couples TRBV5-4 to TRBJ2-7; 7 bases are a match to TRBD2. The V gene's germline CDR1 is SGHNT and CDR2 YYREEE (reference sequence). The CDR3 has 13 amino acids. V lost 6 bases and J lost 2; bases outside the gene matches: 5. Here the CDR3 reads CASKTGGTYEQYF. The CDR3 DNA follows: TGTGCCAGCAAGACCGGGGGGACCTACGAGCAGTACTTC.

The sample holds one count of this clone. This sequence joins TRBV2 and TRBJ2-4; D is undetermined. The CDR3 contains 13 residues. V was pared by 5 bases and J by 0 bases, with 5 bases between. CDR1 is SNHLY, CDR2 FYNNEI, per germline. CDR3 in DNA: TGTGCCAGCAGTATGATAGCCAAAAACATTCAGTACTTC. Translation: CASSMIAKNIQYF.

This sequence joins TRBV6-1 and TRBJ1-1; possible D gene TRBD1, 5 bases. The V gene's germline CDR1 is MNHNS and CDR2 SASEGT. There are 14 residues in the CDR3. V was cut by 10 bases and J by 5 bases, with 20 bases left in between. CDR3 region: CATGTSWWYTEAFF. Written as DNA, the CDR3 is TGTGCCACCGGGACTTCCTGGTGGTATACTGAAGCTTTCTTT.

This chain links TRBV6-1 with TRBJ1-1; 8 bases match TRBD1. Germline CDR1 MNHNS, CDR2 SASEGT. V trimming: 5 bases; J trimming: 5 bases; junction bases outside the gene matches: 7. The CDR3 sequence is 14 residues long. The CDR3 here is CASSLQGARTEAFF. In DNA form, the CDR3 reads TGTGCCAGCAGTCTTCAGGGGGCGCGGACTGAAGCTTTCTTT.

J is TRBJ2-3 and V is TRBV9, with 11 nucleotides matching TRBD2. Germline V gene lookup returns CDR1 SGDLS and CDR2 YYNGEE. Unmatched junction bases numbered 6, after V lost 0 bases and J lost 3 bases. The CDR3 is 17 amino acids. The DNA of the CDR3 is TGTGCCAGCAGCGTAGAGGCTAGCGGGAGGCAAACAGATACGCAGTATTTT. It translates to CASSVEASGRQTDTQYF.

This clone has just one count. The V call is TRBV7-2, the J call TRBJ1-2; no clear D gene. Germline V lookup: CDR1 SGHTA, CDR2 FQGNSA. V was cut by 5 bases and J by 4 bases, with 14 bases left in between. The length of the CDR3 is 14 residues. The CDR3 loop reads CASSSRPGIYGYTF. For the CDR3, the DNA is TGTGCCAGCAGCAGCCGCCCCGGGATCTATGGCTACACCTTC.

V usage is TRBV7-6 and J usage is TRBJ2-7; tentatively, D is TRBD1 or TRBD2 (6 bases each). The V gene's germline CDR1 is SGHVS and CDR2 FNYEAQ. The CDR3 length is 16 residues. The V end lost 8 bases, the J end lost 4 bases, and 24 bases lay between the germline ends. DNA of the CDR3: TGTGCCAGCGCCATAGAGGAGGGGGGTCAAGGTTACGAGCAGTACTTC. It codes for CASAIEEGGQGYEQYF.

This chain joins TRBV27 and TRBJ2-7; 14 bases line up with TRBD2. Germline lookup yields CDR1 MNHEY and CDR2 SMNVEV (reference sequence). Trimming at V came to 4 bases and at J to 5 bases, leaving 13 bases not matched to a gene. There are 18 residues in the CDR3. The CDR3 DNA reads as TGTGCCAGCAGTTCGATCCCGGGACTAGCGGGAGAAAGGCACGAGCAGTACTTC. It translates to CASSSIPGLAGERHEQYF.

The chain employs TRBV11-2 and TRBJ2-3, with D unclear. Germline assignment: CDR1 SGHAT and CDR2 FQNNGV. V gave up 7 bases and J gave up 6 bases, with 17 bases separating them. This CDR3 comprises 14 residues. The CDR3 coding sequence is TGTGCCAGCAACGATCGAACACCCTGGGATACGCAGTATTTT. It specifies CASNDRTPWDTQYF.

V gene TRBV4-2 combines with J gene TRBJ2-7, with 9 bases matching TRBD2. CDR1 is LGHNA and CDR2 is YNFKEQ in the germline V gene. The CDR3 loop spans 16 amino acids. V was pared by 8 bases and J by 0 bases, with 11 bases of the junction left unmatched. The CDR3 loop is CASSPGGSGGSYEQYF. CDR3 coding DNA: TGTGCCAGCTCTCCAGGGGGTAGCGGGGGCTCCTACGAGCAGTACTTC.

A single count supports this clone. CDR3 DNA sequence: TGCGCCAGCAGTGGCGGCTTCTCTGGGGCCAACGTCCTGACTTTC. Its translation is CASSGGFSGANVLTF. The gene calls are TRBV10-1 and TRBJ2-6; no clear D gene. CDR3 size: 15 residues. V lost 4 bases, J lost 0 bases, and 7 bases lay in between. CDR1 and CDR2 (germline): WNHNN, SYGVQD (reference sequence).

This chain joins TRBV5-6 and TRBJ1-1; TRBD1 might be the D (6 bases). Trimming left V 4 bases short and J 2 bases short, with 9 bases between. The CDR3 sequence is 13 residues long. The germline gives CDR1 SGHDT, CDR2 YYEEEE. The CDR3 bases are TGTGCCAGCAGCATGGACAGCAACACTGAAGCTTTCTTT. It encodes CASSMDSNTEAFF. The full variable domain, completed using reference TRBV5-6 and TRBJ1-1, is DAGVTQSPTHLIKTRGQQVTLRCSPKSGHDTVSWYQQALGQGPQFIFQYYEEEERQRGNFPDRFSGHQFPNYSSELNVNALLLGDSALYLCASSMDSNTEAFFGQGTRLTVV.

The CDR3, as DNA: TGTGCCAGTAGTATCCGACAGAAAAGCAATCAGCCCCAGCATTTT. Translated: CASSIRQKSNQPQHF. The rearrangement joins TRBV19 to TRBJ1-5; a possible D gene is TRBD1 (5 bases). This CDR3 comprises 15 residues. Between the trimmed V and J ends, which lost 3 bases and 1 base, there was a span of 10 bases. Per the germline V gene, CDR1 is LNHDA and CDR2 is SQIVND (reference sequence).

The V call is TRBV6-4, the J call TRBJ1-2; D is possibly TRBD1 (5 bases). Germline loops: CDR1 MRHNA, CDR2 SNTAGT. The CDR3 is made up of 17 amino acids. V lost 0 bases to trimming and J lost 4 bases, with 18 bases between them. DNA of the CDR3: TGTGCCAGCAGTGACTCTGTCGAAACAGGAGCCCTCTATGGCTACACCTTC. Its translation: CASSDSVETGALYGYTF.

The gene calls are TRBV5-1 and TRBJ2-7; D may match TRBD1 or TRBD2 (5 bases each). Trimming took 6 bases from V and 5 from J, leaving 18 bases between them. The CDR3 spans 14 residues. CDR1 is SGHRS, CDR2 YFSETQ, per germline. CDR3 bases: TGCGCCAGCACCTCCGGGACGGTGATAAACGAGCAGTACTTC. Protein product: CASTSGTVINEQYF.

This rearrangement joins TRBV19 to TRBJ2-1; D is ambiguous. Germline-derived CDR1 and CDR2 are LNHDA and SQIVND (reference sequence). This CDR3 is built from 12 residues. Trimming cost V 1 base and J 11 bases, with 9 bases left between them. CDR3 bases: TGTGCCAGTAGTATAGTCAGGAGACAGCAGTTCTTC. Its translation: CASSIVRRQQFF. Full variable domain (missing parts from reference TRBV19 and TRBJ2-1): DGGITQSPKYLFRKEGQNVTLSCEQNLNHDAMYWYRQDPGQGLRLIYYSQIVNDFQKGDIAEGYSVSREKKESFPLTVTSAQKNPTAFYLCASSIVRRQQFFGPGTRLTVL.

The chain carries TRBV18 and TRBJ1-3, with TRBD1 as a possible D gene (5 bases). Germline CDR1 is KGHSH and CDR2 is LQKENI. Trimming removed 4 bases from V and 0 bases from J, with 10 bases in between. This CDR3 is built from 15 residues. In DNA form, the CDR3 reads TGTGCCAGCTCACTCGCAGGGCGCTCTGGAAACACCATATATTTT. Translation gives CASSLAGRSGNTIYF.

The chain combines TRBV9 with TRBJ1-6, with D unclear. V gave up 0 bases and J gave up 6 bases, with 4 bases separating them. Germline V gene data show CDR1 as SGDLS and CDR2 as YYNGEE. CDR3 length: 13 amino acids. The CDR3 DNA reads TGTGCCAGCAGCGTAGTAAGTAATTCACCCCTCCACTTT. Translation: CASSVVSNSPLHF.

The DNA of the CDR3 is TGCGCCAGCACGGGAGACGGCGGGAGGGGGGAGACCCAGTACTTC. Translating it yields CASTGDGGRGETQYF. This chain links TRBV10-2 with TRBJ2-5; 9 nucleotides line up with TRBD2. This CDR3 contains 15 residues. Unmatched junction bases numbered 11, after V lost 7 bases and J lost 5 bases. Germline CDR1 reads WSHSY; CDR2 reads SAAADI.

The rearrangement joins TRBV7-8 to TRBJ1-2; D is perhaps TRBD1 (5 bases). The germline V gene encodes CDR1 SGHVS and CDR2 FQNEAQ. V lost 3 bases and J 7 bases, leaving 9 bases between the germline ends. This CDR3 is built from 12 residues. The CDR3 protein is CASSLGGPGYTF. The CDR3 bases are TGTGCCAGCAGCTTGGGGGGACCTGGCTACACCTTC.

The CDR3 is CASSYSKGYNSPLHF. CDR3 coding DNA: TGTGCCAGCAGTTACTCGAAAGGCTATAATTCACCCCTCCACTTT. The rearrangement joins TRBV6-5 to TRBJ1-6; D is ambiguous. The CDR3 extends over 15 amino acids. Germline CDR1 MNHEY, CDR2 SVGAGI. The V end was cut by 0 bases, the J end by 3 bases, with 6 bases between.